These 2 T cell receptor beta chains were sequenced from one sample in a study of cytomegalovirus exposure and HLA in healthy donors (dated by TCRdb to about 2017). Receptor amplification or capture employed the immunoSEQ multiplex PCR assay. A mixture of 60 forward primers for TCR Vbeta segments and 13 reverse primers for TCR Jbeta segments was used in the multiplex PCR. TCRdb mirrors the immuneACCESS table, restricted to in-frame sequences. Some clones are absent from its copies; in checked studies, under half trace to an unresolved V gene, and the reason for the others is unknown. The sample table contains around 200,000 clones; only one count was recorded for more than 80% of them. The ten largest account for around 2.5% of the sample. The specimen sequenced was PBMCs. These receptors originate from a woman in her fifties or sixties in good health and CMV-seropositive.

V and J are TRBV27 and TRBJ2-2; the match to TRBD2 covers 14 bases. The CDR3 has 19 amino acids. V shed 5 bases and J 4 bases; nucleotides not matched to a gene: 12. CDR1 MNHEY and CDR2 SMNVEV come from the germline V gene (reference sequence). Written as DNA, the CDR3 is TGTGCCAGCAGTCTAATTCGGACTAGCGGGGGGTCCCTCACCGGGGAGCTGTTTTTT. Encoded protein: CASSLIRTSGGSLTGELFF.

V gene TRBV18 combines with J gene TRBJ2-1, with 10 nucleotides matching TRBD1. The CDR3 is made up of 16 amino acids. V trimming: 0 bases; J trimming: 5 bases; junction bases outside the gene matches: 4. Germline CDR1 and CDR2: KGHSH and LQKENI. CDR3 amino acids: CASSPPLDRGNNEQFF. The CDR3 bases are TGTGCCAGCTCACCACCGCTGGACAGGGGGAACAATGAGCAGTTCTTC.